These T cell receptor beta chains were read from a single sample in a study of T cell responses to AZD1222 COVID-19 vaccine. Data came from immunoSEQ multiplex PCR; TCRdb stores just in-frame clones and leaves some out. The data contain approximately 260,000 clones, approximately 93% of them singletons. The specimen was peripheral blood, collected on day 0 of AZD1222 vaccination. The receptors here all came from an adult in good health. CDR3s include the opening cysteine and the closing phenylalanine or tryptophan. D genes are given only for firm matches. Expanded clones are given a class, and other clones once, few, many or no size at all.

v_call: TRBV7-3; d_call: -; j_call: TRBJ1-2; clone_size: -; cdr3_aa: CASSRGASEGYTF; cdr3_nt: TGTGCCAGCAGCCGCGGGGCATCAGAGGGCTACACCTTC
v_call: TRBV10-3; d_call: TRBD1; j_call: TRBJ2-7; clone_size: -; cdr3_aa: CAISPPGQGSEQYF; cdr3_nt: TGTGCCATCAGCCCGCCGGGACAGGGAAGCGAGCAGTACTTC
v_call: TRBV4-1; d_call: -; j_call: TRBJ2-3; clone_size: -; cdr3_aa: CASSQALGTSTDTQYF; cdr3_nt: TGCGCCAGCAGCCAAGCTCTGGGAACTAGCACAGATACGCAGTATTTT
v_call: TRBV7-2; d_call: TRBD2; j_call: TRBJ2-3; clone_size: -; cdr3_aa: CASTTGGSTDTQYF; cdr3_nt: TGTGCCAGCACAACCGGGGGGAGCACAGATACGCAGTATTTT
v_call: TRBV28; d_call: -; j_call: TRBJ1-2; clone_size: -; cdr3_aa: CASSFRPQGHGYTF; cdr3_nt: TGTGCCAGCAGTTTTCGTCCCCAGGGGCATGGCTACACCTTC
v_call: TRBV19; d_call: -; j_call: TRBJ1-1; clone_size: -; cdr3_aa: CASSTPGGITEAFF; cdr3_nt: TGTGCCAGTAGTACCCCGGGGGGTATCACTGAAGCTTTCTTT
v_call: TRBV3-1/TRBV3-2; d_call: TRBD1; j_call: TRBJ1-5; clone_size: -; cdr3_aa: CASSGTGVQPQHF; cdr3_nt: TGTGCCAGCAGCGGGACAGGGGTTCAGCCCCAGCATTTT
v_call: TRBV7-9; d_call: TRBD1; j_call: TRBJ2-2; clone_size: -; cdr3_aa: CASSRTGDLTGELFF; cdr3_nt: TGTGCCAGCAGCCGGACAGGGGATCTAACCGGGGAGCTGTTTTTT
v_call: TRBV28; d_call: -; j_call: TRBJ2-1; clone_size: once; cdr3_aa: CASSLRGGGNNEQFF; cdr3_nt: TGTGCCAGCAGCCTCCGCGGGGGCGGAAACAATGAGCAGTTCTTC
v_call: TRBV10-2; d_call: TRBD1; j_call: TRBJ1-1; clone_size: -; cdr3_aa: CASRDRLDTEAFF; cdr3_nt: TGCGCCAGCAGGGACAGGTTGGACACTGAAGCTTTCTTT
v_call: TRBV20-1; d_call: TRBD2; j_call: TRBJ2-3; clone_size: -; cdr3_aa: CSASSSGGVDTQYF; cdr3_nt: TGCAGTGCTAGTTCTAGCGGGGGCGTAGATACGCAGTATTTT
v_call: TRBV2; d_call: -; j_call: TRBJ2-6; clone_size: -; cdr3_aa: CASGPRGANVLTF; cdr3_nt: TGTGCCAGCGGGCCCAGGGGGGCCAACGTCCTGACTTTC
v_call: TRBV19; d_call: TRBD2; j_call: TRBJ2-1; clone_size: few; cdr3_aa: CASSIAGAYNEQFF; cdr3_nt: TGTGCCAGTAGTATTGCGGGAGCCTACAATGAGCAGTTCTTC
v_call: TRBV27; d_call: TRBD2; j_call: TRBJ2-3; clone_size: -; cdr3_aa: CASSLSASGGAFHRYAVF; cdr3_nt: TGTGCCAGCAGTTTATCCGCTAGCGGGGGGGCTTTCCACAGATACGCAGTATTT
v_call: TRBV10-2; d_call: TRBD2; j_call: TRBJ2-3; clone_size: -; cdr3_aa: CASRSAGETQYF; cdr3_nt: TGCGCCAGCAGAAGCGCGGGGGAAACGCAGTATTTT
v_call: TRBV5-6; d_call: TRBD1; j_call: TRBJ2-7; clone_size: -; cdr3_aa: CASSLGPGTGVAVQYF; cdr3_nt: TGTGCCAGCAGCTTGGGCCCCGGGACAGGGGTAGCGGTGCAGTACTTC
v_call: TRBV18; d_call: -; j_call: TRBJ2-2; clone_size: few; cdr3_aa: CASSPQQSRNSLNTGELFF; cdr3_nt: TGTGCCAGCTCACCACAGCAGTCGCGGAACAGTTTGAACACCGGGGAGCTGTTTTTT
v_call: TRBV6-5; d_call: -; j_call: TRBJ1-2; clone_size: -; cdr3_aa: CASSYSWMGSYGYTF; cdr3_nt: TGTGCCAGCAGTTACAGTTGGATGGGAAGCTATGGCTACACCTTC
v_call: TRBV19; d_call: -; j_call: TRBJ2-1; clone_size: -; cdr3_aa: CASQDRPSYNEQFF; cdr3_nt: TGTGCCAGCCAAGACAGACCGTCCTACAATGAGCAGTTCTTC
v_call: TRBV5-1; d_call: -; j_call: TRBJ2-1; clone_size: -; cdr3_aa: CASSVLDIGSYNEQFF; cdr3_nt: TGCGCCAGCAGCGTCTTAGACATCGGCTCCTACAATGAGCAGTTCTTC
v_call: TRBV12-3/TRBV12-4; d_call: -; j_call: TRBJ1-1; clone_size: few; cdr3_aa: CASSLGRNTEAFF; cdr3_nt: TGTGCCAGCAGTTTGGGGAGGAACACTGAAGCTTTCTTT
v_call: TRBV5-5; d_call: -; j_call: TRBJ1-2; clone_size: -; cdr3_aa: CASSLATNLRTANYGYTF; cdr3_nt: TGTGCCAGCAGCTTGGCCACCAACCTTAGGACAGCTAACTATGGCTACACCTTC
v_call: TRBV11-2; d_call: -; j_call: TRBJ2-6; clone_size: once; cdr3_aa: CASSLGVYGANVLTF; cdr3_nt: TGTGCCAGCAGCTTGGGGGTGTATGGGGCCAACGTCCTGACTTTC
v_call: TRBV12-1; d_call: -; j_call: TRBJ2-2; clone_size: -; cdr3_aa: CASSFDPGQGEAGELFF; cdr3_nt: TGTGCCAGCAGCTTTGATCCTGGACAGGGGGAAGCCGGGGAGCTGTTTTTT